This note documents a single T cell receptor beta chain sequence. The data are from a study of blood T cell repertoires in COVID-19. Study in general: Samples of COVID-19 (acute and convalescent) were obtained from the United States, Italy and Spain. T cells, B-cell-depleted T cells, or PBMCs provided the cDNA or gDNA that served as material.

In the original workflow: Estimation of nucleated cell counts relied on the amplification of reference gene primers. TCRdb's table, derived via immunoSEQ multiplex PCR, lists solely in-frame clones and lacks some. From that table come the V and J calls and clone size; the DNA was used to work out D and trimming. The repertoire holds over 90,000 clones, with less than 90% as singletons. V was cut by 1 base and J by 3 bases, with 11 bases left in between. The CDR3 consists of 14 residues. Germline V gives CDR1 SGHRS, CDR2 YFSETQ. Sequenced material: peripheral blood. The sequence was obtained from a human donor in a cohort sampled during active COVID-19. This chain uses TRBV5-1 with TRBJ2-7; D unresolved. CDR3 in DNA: TGCGCCAGCAGCTTGAACGGCGGCCTCTACGAGCAGTACTTC. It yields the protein CASSLNGGLYEQYF.